The 17 T cell receptor beta chains below come from one sample, sequenced in a study of blood T cell repertoires in COVID-19 (dated by TCRdb to about 2020). Library method: the immunoSEQ multiplex PCR assay. The immuneACCESS repertoire file appears here via TCRdb, limited to in-frame rearrangements. These files lack a portion of the clones; in checked studies, under half of the deficit traces to unresolved V genes, and the cause of the others is not known. Across this sample there are roughly 330,000 clones, with about nine tenths seen only once. Together, the top ten hold roughly a tenth of the sample. What was sequenced was PBMCs or T cells enriched from blood (not recorded which). Receptors originate from a woman aged 18-29 years who had recovered from COVID-19.

As DNA, the CDR3 is TGCGCCAGCAGCAGCCGAGTCATTTTGACAGATACGCAGTATTTT. This translates into CASSSRVILTDTQYF. V gene TRBV4-1 combines with J gene TRBJ2-3; no firm D call. V lost 5 bases to trimming and J lost 3 bases, with 15 bases between them. Germline-derived CDR1 and CDR2 are MGHRA and YSYEKL. CDR3 size: 15 residues.

J is TRBJ2-1 and V is TRBV9; 12 bases line up with TRBD2. Germline CDR1 SGDLS, CDR2 YYNGEE. J gave up 4 bases and V 0 bases, and 8 bases lay outside the gene matches. CDR3 length: 18 amino acids. The CDR3 sequence: CASSVDLAGGLVYNEQFF. Written as DNA, the CDR3 is TGTGCCAGCAGCGTAGACCTAGCGGGAGGGCTAGTTTACAATGAGCAGTTCTTC.

The chain carries TRBV5-1 and TRBJ2-2; D gene uncertain. V lost 0 bases, J lost 4 bases, and 7 bases lay in between. This CDR3 is built from 14 residues. Germline V gene data show CDR1 as SGHRS and CDR2 as YFSETQ. In DNA form, the CDR3 reads TGCGCCAGCAGCTTGGCACCGGGCACCGGGGAGCTGTTTTTT. Translation: CASSLAPGTGELFF.

The rearrangement uses TRBV7-9 and TRBJ1-2; TRBD1 matches at 7 bases. This CDR3 has 17 residues. Germline CDR1 and CDR2: SEHNR and FQNEAQ (reference sequence). V lost 5 bases and J lost 4; bases outside the gene matches: 16. Here the CDR3 DNA reads TGTGCCAGCAGCCCCAGTGGACAGGCGACAAACCTCTATGGCTACACCTTC. It translates to CASSPSGQATNLYGYTF.

This rearrangement joins TRBV6-5 to TRBJ1-1; 9 bases are shared with TRBD1. In germline, CDR1 is MNHEY, CDR2 SVGAGI. This CDR3 is built from 14 residues. V trimming: 5 bases; J trimming: 2 bases; junction bases outside the gene matches: 3. The CDR3 nucleotides read TGTGCCAGCAGTAAACAGGGGGCAAACACTGAAGCTTTCTTT. It translates to CASSKQGANTEAFF.

The chain is built from TRBV14 and TRBJ1-2, with 9 bases that match TRBD1. The CDR3 totals 13 residues. J was trimmed by 5 bases and V by 5 bases; bases with no gene match: 3. Germline values: CDR1 SGHDN, CDR2 FVKESK. CDR3 DNA sequence: TGTGCCAGCAGCAGGACAGGGGAGTATGGCTACACCTTC. Translating it yields CASSRTGEYGYTF.

CDR3 DNA: TGTGCCAGCAGTGATGGAGTCATCGGTGAAGCTTTCTTT. This codes for CASSDGVIGEAFF. The V gene is TRBV2, the J gene TRBJ1-1, with unresolved D. Germline V gene data show CDR1 as SNHLY and CDR2 as FYNNEI. The CDR3 loop spans 13 amino acids. Trimming left V 3 bases short and J 7 bases short, with 12 bases between.

This clone appeared a single time. The rearrangement uses TRBV12-2 and TRBJ2-3; the tabulated D call, TRBD2, remains unverified against the DNA. TRBV12-2 has pseudogene status. CDR3 length: 18 residues. The DNA of the CDR3 is TGTGCAAGTCGCCGTCCCGGTCTTAGGGAGATGGGCACAGATACGCAGTATTTT. Its translation is CASRRPGLREMGTDTQYF.

The chain links TRBV7-2 to TRBJ2-5; TRBD2 agrees at 11 bases. The junction had 4 bases not matched to a gene; V was cut back by 5 bases and J by 2 bases. The CDR3 has 15 residues. The germline V gene has CDR1 SGHTA and CDR2 FQGNSA. CDR3 protein: CASSPGTSGQETQYF. The CDR3 DNA reads TGTGCCAGCAGCCCTGGGACTAGCGGACAAGAGACCCAGTACTTC. Supplemented by reference TRBV7-2 and TRBJ2-5, the full variable domain reads GAGVSQSPSNKVTEKGKDVELRCDPISGHTALYWYRQSLGQGLEFLIYFQGNSAPDKSGLPSDRFSAERTGGSVSTLTIQRTQQEDSAVYLCASSPGTSGQETQYFGPGTRLLVL.

The J gene is TRBJ2-3, the V gene TRBV5-4; D not certain. With 4 bases removed from V and 0 bases from J, the gap between germline ends came to 12 bases. CDR3 size: 15 residues. Germline CDR1 is SGHNT and CDR2 is YYREEE (reference sequence). The CDR3 sequence is CASSLYITSTDTQYF. CDR3 coding DNA: TGTGCCAGCAGCCTTTATATAACTAGCACAGATACGCAGTATTTT.

This clone showed up just once. The rearrangement joins TRBV28 to TRBJ1-3; D is unresolved. Germline V lookup: CDR1 MDHEN, CDR2 SYDVKM. The CDR3 length is 16 residues. V gave up 6 bases and J gave up 0 bases, with 15 bases separating them. Written as DNA, the CDR3 is TGTGCCAGCAGCCTTCTCAGGTTCCCCTCTGGAAACACCATATATTTT. Translation gives CASSLLRFPSGNTIYF.

J is TRBJ1-6 and V is TRBV7-9; D possibly corresponds to TRBD1 (5 bases). The CDR3 has 15 residues. CDR1 is SEHNR and CDR2 is FQNEAQ in the germline V gene (reference sequence). Trimming cost V 0 bases and J 10 bases, with 13 bases left between them. The CDR3 nucleotides read TGTGCCAGCAGCTTAGCTGAGTCAGGGTACTCACCCCTCCACTTT. Its translation is CASSLAESGYSPLHF. The variable domain in full, completed from reference TRBV7-9 and TRBJ1-6, reads DTGVSQNPRHKITKRGQNVTFRCDPISEHNRLYWYRQTLGQGPEFLTYFQNEAQLEKSRLLSDRFSAERPKGSFSTLEIQRTEQGDSAMYLCASSLAESGYSPLHFGNGTRLTVT.

The chain couples TRBV24-1 to TRBJ2-3, with 11 positions matching TRBD2. With 2 bases clipped from V and 1 base from J, the junction kept 16 bases outside the gene matches. There are 21 residues in the CDR3. In germline, CDR1 is KGHDR, CDR2 SFDVKD. CDR3 nucleotides: TGTGCCACCAGTGATTCTCGGGCTGATATAGCGGGGGGGCCCCGCACAGATACGCAGTATTTT. Protein product: CATSDSRADIAGGPRTDTQYF.

In this sample, this clone turned up a few times. This chain uses TRBV7-9 with TRBJ1-2; tentative D call: TRBD1 (5 bases). Germline assignment: CDR1 SEHNR and CDR2 FQNEAQ (reference sequence). This CDR3 is 13 amino acids long. V dropped 2 bases and J dropped 7 bases, with 11 bases sitting between them. CDR3 DNA: TGTGCCAGCAGCTTACAGGGAACGGTTGGCTACACCTTC. This gives the protein CASSLQGTVGYTF.

The gene calls are TRBV19 and TRBJ2-7; D remains ambiguous. The V gene lost 5 bases and the J gene lost 3 bases, with 14 bases spanning the gap. Germline CDR1 and CDR2: LNHDA and SQIVND (reference sequence). The CDR3 has 14 residues. As DNA, the CDR3 is TGTGCCAGTAGTCGTACAGAAACTCTCTACGAGCAGTACTTC. Translating gives CASSRTETLYEQYF.

The chain couples TRBV27 to TRBJ2-2; D remains unclear. The V and J ends lost 3 bases and 4 bases respectively, with 12 bases between them. This CDR3 is 15 amino acids long. CDR1 is MNHEY, CDR2 SMNVEV, per germline (reference sequence). The CDR3 spells CASSLSFPLTGELFF. In nucleotides, the CDR3 is TGTGCCAGCAGTTTGTCTTTCCCCCTCACCGGGGAGCTGTTTTTT.

V usage is TRBV6-5 and J usage is TRBJ2-7, with TRBD1 matching 8 bases. This CDR3 has 14 amino acids. The V gene end was trimmed by 5 bases and the J gene end by 1 base; junction bases not matched to a gene: 4. Germline CDR1 and CDR2: MNHEY and SVGAGI. In nucleotides, the CDR3 is TGTGCCAGCAGTCAAACAGGGGGATCCTACGAGCAGTACTTC. Amino acids: CASSQTGGSYEQYF.